Given below is one T cell receptor beta chain in context. This sample is drawn from a study of blood T cell repertoires in COVID-19. Across the whole study: Italy, Spain and the United States were the sources of the convalescent and acute COVID-19 samples. The analysed material was cDNA or gDNA that came from T cells, B-cell-depleted T cells, or PBMCs.

The CDR3 covers 15 residues. Germline loops: CDR1 MGHRA, CDR2 YSYEKL. V lost 3 bases and J lost 8; bases outside the gene matches: 10. Authors' data handling: Amplification of reference gene primers provided the estimated nucleated cell counts. The protocol was immunoSEQ multiplex PCR, while the TCRdb copy is restricted to in-frame clones and leaves out a portion. V, J and clone size were drawn from that table, and D and trimming were deduced from the DNA. The sample shows hundreds of thousands of clones, just under 90% of them seen only once. The sample comprised peripheral blood. The TCR sequence derives from a woman aged 18-29 years with acute or convalescent COVID-19. The V and J genes are TRBV4-1 and TRBJ1-1, with 9 positions matching TRBD1. In DNA form, the CDR3 reads TGCGCCAGCAGCCATGCCCGGGACAGGGTATTAGAAGCTTTCTTT. Translation gives CASSHARDRVLEAFF.